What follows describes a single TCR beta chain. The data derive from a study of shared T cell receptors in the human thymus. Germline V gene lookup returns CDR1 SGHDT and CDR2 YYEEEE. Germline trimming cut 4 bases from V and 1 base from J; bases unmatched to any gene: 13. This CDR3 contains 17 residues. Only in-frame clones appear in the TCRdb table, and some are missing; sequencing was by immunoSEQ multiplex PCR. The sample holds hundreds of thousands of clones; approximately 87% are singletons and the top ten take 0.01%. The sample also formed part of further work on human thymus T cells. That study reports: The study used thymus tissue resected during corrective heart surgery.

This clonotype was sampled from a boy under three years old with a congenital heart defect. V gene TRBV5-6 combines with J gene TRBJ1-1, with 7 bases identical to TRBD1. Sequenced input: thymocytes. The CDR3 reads CASSRRIQDRENTEAFF. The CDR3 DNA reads TGTGCCAGCAGCCGACGAATCCAAGACAGGGAGAACACTGAAGCTTTCTTT. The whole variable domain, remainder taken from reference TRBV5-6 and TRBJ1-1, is DAGVTQSPTHLIKTRGQQVTLRCSPKSGHDTVSWYQQALGQGPQFIFQYYEEEERQRGNFPDRFSGHQFPNYSSELNVNALLLGDSALYLCASSRRIQDRENTEAFFGQGTRLTVV.